The clone carrying this T cell receptor (beta chain) was observed a handful of times. The antigen remains undetermined. A single record per CDR3 protein comes from TCRdb applying MiXCR to the reads. The sample has some 99,000 distinct CDR3 sequences, 25% to 30% seen once. The data are from a study of T cell repertoires in cytomegalovirus infection. Study-level information: Matching HLA type, along with CMV infection, was indicated by public TCR beta signatures.

V shed 0 bases and J 9 bases; nucleotides not matched to a gene: 5. The CDR3 extends over 15 amino acids. The germline V gene has CDR1 MGHRA and CDR2 YSYEKL. V gene TRBV4-1 combines with J gene TRBJ1-6; 7 nucleotides match TRBD1. The sample was CD8+ T cells from cultured PBMCs, taken from culture after CMV antigen stimulation. The clonotype was recovered from a human donor in good health (CMV status not recorded). Some clones in this sample may be carry-over from other donors' samples. CDR3 nucleotide sequence: TGCGCCAGCAGCCAAGAAACAGGGGTGGGTTCACCCCTCCACTTT. Its translation is CASSQETGVGSPLHF.